These 30 T cell receptor beta chains came from one sample sequenced in a study of blood T cell repertoires in COVID-19. Assay used: immunoSEQ multiplex PCR; TCRdb lists only in-frame clones, some missing. The table records more than 90,000 clones, 82% of them present only once. Sequencing was carried out using peripheral blood. The receptors were gathered from an elderly man with acute or convalescent COVID-19.

V usage is TRBV6-2 or TRBV6-3 and J usage is TRBJ2-7, with 11 bases aligning to TRBD1. The germline V gene has CDR1 MNHEY and CDR2 SVGEGT. This CDR3 is 15 amino acids long. V lost 4 bases to trimming and J lost 3 bases; unmatched junction nucleotides: 5. The DNA for the CDR3 is TGTGCCAGCAGTTGGACAGGGGGCCAGCTCTACGAGCAGTACTTC. Translating gives CASSWTGGQLYEQYF.

The rearrangement joins TRBV5-6 to TRBJ2-7; no reliable D call. The V gene lost 2 bases and the J gene lost 3 bases, with 3 bases spanning the gap. In germline, CDR1 is SGHDT, CDR2 YYEEEE. The CDR3 is made up of 11 amino acids. CDR3 amino acids: CASSFNYEQYF. The CDR3 region has the DNA TGTGCCAGCAGCTTCAACTACGAGCAGTACTTC.

This chain links TRBV4-3 with TRBJ1-6; TRBD1 aligns across 9 bases. The CDR3 loop spans 17 amino acids. Germline-derived CDR1 and CDR2 are LGHNA and YSLEER. V was pared by 2 bases and J by 4 bases, with 6 bases of the junction left unmatched. CDR3 residues: CASSQRQGVGYNSPLHF. DNA for the CDR3: TGCGCCAGCAGCCAACGACAGGGGGTCGGTTATAATTCACCCCTCCACTTT.

A few counts support this clone. The CDR3 loop reads CASSSAGPGELFF. The DNA for the CDR3 is TGTGCCAGCAGTTCAGCGGGCCCCGGGGAGCTGTTTTTT. V gene TRBV27 combines with J gene TRBJ2-2, with D perhaps matching TRBD2 (6 bases). V gave up 4 bases and J gave up 6 bases, with 9 bases separating them. The CDR3 loop spans 13 amino acids. Germline CDR1 and CDR2: MNHEY and SMNVEV (reference sequence).

J is TRBJ1-2 and V is TRBV10-3, with D maybe TRBD1 (5 bases). Germline values: CDR1 ENHRY, CDR2 SYGVKD. V gave up 4 bases and J gave up 13 bases, with 13 bases separating them. The CDR3 runs to 11 residues. The CDR3 bases are TGTGCCATCAGTGGGGGGGACCGCTCCACCTTC. The encoded protein is CAISGGDRSTF.

The rearrangement uses TRBV18 and TRBJ2-7, with 8 positions matching TRBD1. This CDR3 is 14 amino acids long. J gave up 3 bases and V 4 bases, and 5 bases lay outside the gene matches. Germline values: CDR1 KGHSH, CDR2 LQKENI. The CDR3 loop reads CASSRDRPFYEQYF. The CDR3 nucleotides are TGTGCCAGCTCACGGGACAGGCCTTTCTACGAGCAGTACTTC.

V usage is TRBV15 and J usage is TRBJ1-2; D gene unclear. V lost 1 base and J lost 6, with 18 bases in between. Germline CDR1 LNHNV, CDR2 YYDKDF (reference sequence). The CDR3 extends over 16 amino acids. CDR3 nucleotides: TGTGCCACCAGCAGAGGTGGAGAGGGCGGCGCGGATGGCTACACCTTC. This encodes CATSRGGEGGADGYTF.

The chain uses TRBV29-1 and TRBJ2-3; TRBD1 matches 8 bases. CDR1 SQVTM and CDR2 ANQGSEA come from the germline V gene. With 7 bases clipped from V and 3 bases from J, the junction kept 3 bases outside the gene matches. The CDR3 has 12 amino acids. The CDR3 is CSARGQTDTQYF. The CDR3 nucleotides read TGCAGCGCCAGGGGGCAAACAGATACGCAGTATTTT.

The chain has TRBV5-1 and TRBJ2-3; weak D call: TRBD2 (5 bases). Germline CDR1 reads SGHRS; CDR2 reads YFSETQ. The CDR3 is made up of 16 amino acids. Deletions cut 0 bases from V and 1 base from J, with 12 bases between. CDR3 residues: CASSLVAGSGTDTQYF. CDR3 coding DNA: TGCGCCAGCAGCTTGGTAGCAGGTAGCGGCACAGATACGCAGTATTTT. The whole variable domain, remainder taken from reference TRBV5-1 and TRBJ2-3, is KAGVTQTPRYLIKTRGQQVTLSCSPISGHRSVSWYQQTPGQGLQFLFEYFSETQRNKGNFPGRFSGRQFSNSRSEMNVSTLELGDSALYLCASSLVAGSGTDTQYFGPGTRLTVL.

This clone has more than one count but fewer than ten. CDR3 DNA: TGTGCCAGCAGCCCGGACAGGGCCTTGAACACTGAAGCTTTCTTT. Translated: CASSPDRALNTEAFF. The V call is TRBV5-5, the J call TRBJ1-1; the match to TRBD1 covers 8 bases. This CDR3 has 15 amino acids. The V gene end was trimmed by 4 bases and the J gene end by 0 bases; junction bases not matched to a gene: 5. The germline V gene encodes CDR1 SGHKS and CDR2 YYEKEE (reference sequence).

The chain has TRBV5-5 and TRBJ2-7; 13 bases fit TRBD2. CDR1 and CDR2 (germline): SGHKS, YYEKEE (reference sequence). The CDR3 spans 17 residues. V lost 3 bases and J lost 1; bases outside the gene matches: 7. The CDR3 DNA is TGTGCCAGCAGCTCCGGACTAGCGGGAGTAAGGTCCTACGAGCAGTACTTC. It translates to CASSSGLAGVRSYEQYF.

The CDR3 here is CASSRTRQETQYF. CDR3 nucleotide sequence: TGTGCCAGCAGTCGGACTAGACAAGAGACCCAGTACTTC. The genes are TRBV27 and TRBJ2-5, with 7 positions matching TRBD2. The CDR3 runs to 13 residues. The V gene's germline CDR1 is MNHEY and CDR2 SMNVEV (reference sequence). The ends lost 5 bases at V and 2 bases at J; junction bases unmatched: 2.

The V call is TRBV18, the J call TRBJ2-5; the match to TRBD2 covers 13 bases. The germline V gene encodes CDR1 KGHSH and CDR2 LQKENI. The V gene end was trimmed by 3 bases and the J gene end by 5 bases; junction bases not matched to a gene: 12. The CDR3 contains 18 residues. In nucleotides, the CDR3 is TGTGCCAGCTCACCGGCCGGACTAGCGGGAGCCGCCACCGAGACCCAGTACTTC. This encodes CASSPAGLAGAATETQYF.

The J gene is TRBJ2-5, the V gene TRBV4-1; 8 bases match TRBD2. Looked up from germline, CDR1 is MGHRA and CDR2 is YSYEKL. CDR3 length: 15 amino acids. J was trimmed by 6 bases and V by 0 bases; bases with no gene match: 6. CDR3: CASSQDDGGAKTQYF. The CDR3 DNA sequence: TGCGCCAGCAGCCAAGATGACGGGGGGGCTAAGACCCAGTACTTC.

Here the CDR3 reads CASSWDNYEQYF. Here the CDR3 DNA reads TGTGCCAGCAGTTGGGACAACTACGAGCAGTACTTC. V gene TRBV12-3 or TRBV12-4 combines with J gene TRBJ2-7; D is possibly TRBD1 (6 bases). Deletions cut 4 bases from V and 3 bases from J, with 7 bases between. The CDR3 loop spans 12 amino acids.

The chain links TRBV10-2 to TRBJ1-1, with 7 bases fitting TRBD1. Germline CDR1 is WSHSY and CDR2 is SAAADI. Unmatched junction bases numbered 8, after V lost 6 bases and J lost 1 base. CDR3 length: 15 amino acids. CDR3: CASRLDRAGNTEAFF. The CDR3, as DNA: TGCGCCAGCAGACTCGACAGGGCGGGGAACACTGAAGCTTTCTTT.

The V call is TRBV2, the J call TRBJ1-1, with a weak D call TRBD1 (5 bases). Germline CDR1 is SNHLY and CDR2 is FYNNEI. Trimming shortened V by 7 bases and J by 3 bases, and 9 bases separated the two germline ends. CDR3 length: 12 residues. Written as DNA, the CDR3 is TGTGCCAGCAATTGGGGGGACACTGAAGCTTTCTTT. This gives the protein CASNWGDTEAFF.

The V and J genes are TRBV7-8 and TRBJ1-3; D call uncertain. CDR3 length: 15 amino acids. Trimming pared 3 bases from V and 4 bases from J, leaving 13 bases between. Germline CDR1 is SGHVS and CDR2 is FQNEAQ. The CDR3 reads CASSFTANTGNTIYF. As DNA, the CDR3 is TGTGCCAGCAGCTTTACAGCCAATACCGGAAACACCATATATTTT.

The J gene is TRBJ1-5, the V gene TRBV3-1 (or the pseudogene TRBV3-2); 9 nucleotides align to TRBD1. Germline V lookup: CDR1 LGHDT, CDR2 YNNKEL (reference sequence). This CDR3 comprises 16 residues. J gave up 7 bases and V 2 bases, and 9 bases lay outside the gene matches. This CDR3 is CASSQSDRGMWQPQHF. CDR3 DNA sequence: TGTGCCAGCAGCCAATCGGACAGGGGAATGTGGCAGCCCCAGCATTTT.

The J gene is TRBJ1-2, the V gene TRBV12-3 or TRBV12-4; tentative D call: TRBD1 (5 bases). This CDR3 has 12 amino acids. Trimming shortened V by 8 bases and J by 4 bases, and 11 bases separated the two germline ends. CDR3 coding DNA: TGTGCCAGCGTCGGGGGAGGCTATGGCTACACCTTC. Amino acid sequence: CASVGGGYGYTF.

This clone was observed once. The gene calls are TRBV19 and TRBJ2-5; 9 bases match TRBD1. The CDR3 is 15 residues long. From germline, CDR1 is LNHDA and CDR2 SQIVND (reference sequence). With 6 bases clipped from V and 2 bases from J, the junction kept 7 bases outside the gene matches. CDR3 in DNA: TGTGCCAGTAGGAACAGGGGGCGATGGCAAGAGACCCAGTACTTC. The encoded protein is CASRNRGRWQETQYF.

This chain uses TRBV7-2 with TRBJ2-3, with 16 bases matching TRBD2. The length of the CDR3 is 18 residues. Germline V CDR1 and CDR2: SGHTA, FQGNSA. With 1 base clipped from V and 2 bases from J, the junction kept 3 bases outside the gene matches. CDR3 coding DNA: TGTGCCAGCAGCTTAGAGGGACTAGCGGGAGGGACCACAGATACGCAGTATTTT. This codes for CASSLEGLAGGTTDTQYF. The full variable domain, in which reference TRBV7-2 and TRBJ2-3 provide the parts outside the CDR3, is GAGVSQSPSNKVTEKGKDVELRCDPISGHTALYWYRQSLGQGLEFLIYFQGNSAPDKSGLPSDRFSAERTGGSVSTLTIQRTQQEDSAVYLCASSLEGLAGGTTDTQYFGPGTRLTVL.

The chain recombines TRBV6-6 with TRBJ2-7; D remains ambiguous. The ends were cut back, 6 bases at V and 1 base at J, with 10 bases in the middle. CDR1 is MNHNY and CDR2 is SVGAGI in the germline V gene (reference sequence). CDR3 length: 13 amino acids. The CDR3 DNA reads as TGTGCCAGCAGCCTAGGTGGGTCCTACGAGCAGTACTTC. This gives the protein CASSLGGSYEQYF.

The rearrangement joins TRBV18 to TRBJ1-2; 8 bases agree with TRBD1. V lost 3 bases to trimming and J lost 2 bases; unmatched junction nucleotides: 8. Germline V lookup: CDR1 KGHSH, CDR2 LQKENI. The CDR3 runs to 16 residues. Here the CDR3 DNA reads TGTGCCAGCTCACCCACTCTTGGACAGGGAAACTATGGCTACACCTTC. Its translation is CASSPTLGQGNYGYTF. Using reference TRBV18 and TRBJ1-2 for the parts outside the CDR3, the full variable domain is NAGVMQNPRHLVRRRGQEARLRCSPMKGHSHVYWYRQLPEEGLKFMVYLQKENIIDESGMPKERFSAEFPKEGPSILRIQQVVRGDSAAYFCASSPTLGQGNYGYTFGSGTRLTVV.

V gene TRBV5-4 combines with J gene TRBJ2-3; D call uncertain. The CDR3 has 15 amino acids. Germline CDR1 is SGHNT and CDR2 is YYREEE (reference sequence). V lost 4 bases and J 2 bases, leaving 14 bases between the germline ends. The DNA of the CDR3 is TGTGCCAGCAGCCGCCCTGACACCCCCACAGATACGCAGTATTTT. It is translated as CASSRPDTPTDTQYF.

The chain links TRBV13 to TRBJ1-5; 8 nucleotides match TRBD1. Germline V gene data show CDR1 as PRHDT and CDR2 as FYEKMQ (reference sequence). The CDR3 consists of 15 residues. V shed 2 bases, J shed 3 bases, and the junction held 3 bases outside the gene matches. The CDR3 region is CASSLQGANNQPQHF. DNA for the CDR3: TGTGCCAGCAGCTTACAGGGGGCGAACAATCAGCCCCAGCATTTT.

A few counts support this clone. V is TRBV7-2 and J is TRBJ2-7; 7 bases line up with TRBD1. Looked up from germline, CDR1 is SGHTA and CDR2 is FQGNSA. Germline trimming cut 1 base from V and 2 bases from J; bases unmatched to any gene: 5. This CDR3 has 15 residues. The CDR3 DNA sequence: TGTGCCAGCAGCTTAGGGGAGACAGGGCCCTACGAGCAGTACTTC. Translated, it gives CASSLGETGPYEQYF.

The chain couples TRBV28 to TRBJ1-1; D uncertain. The germline gives CDR1 MDHEN, CDR2 SYDVKM. V was trimmed by 2 bases and J by 5 bases, leaving 18 bases between them. The CDR3 extends over 16 amino acids. As DNA, the CDR3 is TGTGCCAGCAGTTTAGGTTCCGGGAATCAGAAAACTGAAGCTTTCTTT. As protein: CASSLGSGNQKTEAFF.

V gene TRBV5-1 combines with J gene TRBJ1-4, with unresolved D. The CDR3 loop spans 12 amino acids. V lost 4 bases, J lost 7 bases, and 8 bases lay in between. CDR1 and CDR2 (germline): SGHRS, YFSETQ. The DNA of the CDR3 is TGCGCCAGCAGCCTAGAACCTGAAAAACTGTTTTTT. Its protein product is CASSLEPEKLFF.

The rearrangement uses TRBV30 and TRBJ2-3, with 9 bases fitting TRBD2. Germline lookup yields CDR1 GTSNPN and CDR2 SVGIG (reference sequence). The CDR3 is made up of 16 amino acids. J was trimmed by 2 bases and V by 4 bases; bases with no gene match: 10. For the CDR3, the DNA is TGTGCCTGGATTATAGCGGGAGTAGGGGACACAGATACGCAGTATTTT. As protein: CAWIIAGVGDTDTQYF.